The count of the clone carrying this T cell receptor beta chain is one. Antigen unknown. PBMC DNA, left unsorted, was sequenced on ten immunoSEQ deep assay plates. TCRdb's copy holds only in-frame clones and misses some; the assay was immunoSEQ multiplex PCR. The sample contains about 510,000 clones, approximately 79% of which appear only once. These data belong to a study of shared clonotypes between healthy human individuals. Study findings and constraints: Since donors were few, the genetic and exposure-history diversity represented was limited.

Germline V gene sequence: CDR1 SGHTA, CDR2 FQGNSA. Trimming removed 2 bases from V and 6 bases from J; junction bases left unmatched: 7. The CDR3 sequence is 15 residues long. The chain links TRBV7-2 to TRBJ1-2; 9 nucleotides agree with TRBD1. This TCR derives from a woman between 35 and 50 years old in good health. Some clones in this sample may be carry-over from other donors' samples. What was sequenced was PBMCs. CDR3 nucleotides: TGTGCCAGCAGCTTAAATCCGGGACAGGGACATGGCTACACCTTC. Amino acid sequence: CASSLNPGQGHGYTF.